The 22 T cell receptor beta chains below were found in one sample sequenced in a study of response to subunit inactivated influenza vaccine. TCRdb ran MiXCR on the RT-PCR reads and lists one entry per CDR3 protein. The sample has 450,000 to 700,000 distinct CDR3 sequences, approximately 14% seen once. This specimen was PBMCs from blood, taken roughly 13 days after vaccination. Source of these receptors: a man aged 45-65 years who received an inactivated influenza vaccine.

This sequence joins TRBV12-3 or TRBV12-4 and TRBJ1-5; tentative D call: TRBD1 (6 bases). CDR3 length equals 15 residues. Trimming removed 5 bases from V and 2 bases from J, with 13 bases in between. The CDR3 DNA reads as TGTGCCAGCAGTGTACAGGGACGCGGCAATCAGCCCCAGCATTTT. Residues: CASSVQGRGNQPQHF.

The V gene is TRBV28, the J gene TRBJ2-3, with unresolved D. Trimming removed 11 bases at V and 0 bases at J, with 18 bases between. This CDR3 region has 15 residues. CDR1 is MDHEN and CDR2 is SYDVKM in the germline V gene. As DNA, the CDR3 is TGTGCCCACAAAACCCGACAAGCTAGCACAGATACGCAGTATTTT. The encoded protein is CAHKTRQASTDTQYF.

The V call is TRBV5-6, the J call TRBJ2-3, with a possible D match to TRBD2 (7 bases). The germline V gene encodes CDR1 SGHDT and CDR2 YYEEEE. V gave up 2 bases and J gave up 4 bases, with 11 bases separating them. The CDR3 sequence is 14 residues long. CDR3 coding DNA: TGTGCCAGCAGCTTTGGGGGGGCCGCAGATACGCAGTATTTT. Translated, it gives CASSFGGAADTQYF.

This clonotype was detected a few times. The V call is TRBV4-3, the J call TRBJ2-1, with a weak D call TRBD2 (6 bases). Germline CDR1 reads LGHNA; CDR2 reads YSLEER. The CDR3 is made up of 16 amino acids. Trimming stripped 3 bases from V and 0 bases from J, with 12 bases between. The CDR3 sequence: CASSQGLLSSYNEQFF. CDR3 nucleotides: TGCGCCAGCAGCCAGGGACTCTTAAGCTCCTACAATGAGCAGTTCTTC.

Ten or more counts support this clonotype. This chain joins TRBV20-1 and TRBJ2-3, with D possibly called TRBD1 or TRBD2 (5 bases each). V was trimmed by 0 bases and J by 2 bases, leaving 12 bases between them. This CDR3 comprises 15 residues. Germline-derived CDR1 and CDR2 are DFQATT and SNEGSKA (reference sequence). The CDR3 DNA reads TGCAGTGCTAGAGATCTACGGGACGACACAGATACGCAGTATTTT. Its protein product is CSARDLRDDTDTQYF.

The chain combines TRBV18 with TRBJ2-3; D may match TRBD1 or TRBD2 (5 bases each). Germline CDR1 and CDR2: KGHSH and LQKENI. V was shortened by 4 bases and J by 2 bases, with 16 bases between the two germline ends. CDR3 size: 16 residues. CDR3 in amino acids: CASSRTRAGHTDTQYF. DNA of the CDR3: TGTGCCAGCTCACGGACTCGGGCAGGACACACAGATACGCAGTATTTT.

This clonotype was seen at least ten times. The CDR3 protein is CSARGGASSYEQYF. CDR3 in DNA: TGCAGTGCTAGAGGGGGGGCCAGCTCCTACGAGCAGTACTTC. This chain uses TRBV20-1 with TRBJ2-7; D tentatively fits TRBD1 or TRBD2 (6 bases each). Germline V gene lookup returns CDR1 DFQATT and CDR2 SNEGSKA (reference sequence). CDR3 length: 14 residues. V shed 1 base and J shed 0 bases, with 10 bases lying between them.

This chain uses TRBV28 with TRBJ2-5, with 11 positions matching TRBD2. There are 15 residues in the CDR3. Looked up from germline, CDR1 is MDHEN and CDR2 is SYDVKM. The V segment lost 4 bases and the J segment 3 bases; nucleotides outside the gene matches: 4. CDR3 loop: CASSYSGRGEETQYF. Written as DNA, the CDR3 is TGTGCCAGCAGTTATAGCGGGAGGGGAGAAGAGACCCAGTACTTC.

The sample holds a few counts of this clonotype. This chain joins TRBV28 and TRBJ2-6; maybe TRBD2 (6 bases). The length of the CDR3 is 17 residues. CDR1 and CDR2 (germline): MDHEN, SYDVKM. V was clipped by 5 bases and J by 0 bases, with 14 bases between them. This CDR3 reads CASSPPGLYSGANVLTF. In DNA, the CDR3 is TGTGCCAGCAGTCCGCCGGGACTGTACTCTGGGGCCAACGTCCTGACTTTC.

In its sample, this clonotype was seen a few times. The chain is built from TRBV11-3 and TRBJ2-3; 7 bases line up with TRBD1. The CDR3 totals 15 residues. The germline V gene encodes CDR1 SGHNT and CDR2 YENEEA. The V segment lost 5 bases and the J segment 1 base; nucleotides outside the gene matches: 6. CDR3 DNA sequence: TGTGCCAGCAGCCGATCCGGGACAGGCACAGATACGCAGTATTTT. This sequence encodes CASSRSGTGTDTQYF.

This clonotype was recorded a few times. V usage is TRBV6-5 and J usage is TRBJ2-5, with 9 bases that match TRBD1. This CDR3 has 15 residues. The ends lost 1 base at V and 2 bases at J; junction bases unmatched: 2. Germline CDR1 MNHEY, CDR2 SVGAGI. This chain's CDR3 is CASSYWGQGQETQYF. The DNA for the CDR3 is TGTGCCAGCAGTTACTGGGGACAGGGACAAGAGACCCAGTACTTC.

This clonotype was recorded at least ten times. The rearrangement uses TRBV20-1 and TRBJ2-3; 9 bases are a match to TRBD2. The CDR3 has 15 amino acids. From germline, CDR1 is DFQATT and CDR2 SNEGSKA (reference sequence). V dropped 6 bases and J dropped 6; count of bases not matched to a gene: 13. The DNA of the CDR3 is TGCAGTGCCACGACGCGCGGGGGGGCCGGGGATACGCAGTATTTT. Protein sequence: CSATTRGGAGDTQYF.

This chain joins TRBV6-5 and TRBJ2-7; D is perhaps TRBD2 (5 bases). V dropped 4 bases and J dropped 3 bases, with 13 bases sitting between them. From germline, CDR1 is MNHEY and CDR2 SVGAGI. This CDR3 spans 14 amino acids. The CDR3: CASSSQPGNYEQYF. In DNA, the CDR3 is TGTGCCAGCAGTTCCCAACCGGGAAACTACGAGCAGTACTTC.

This chain joins TRBV7-9 and TRBJ2-1; 9 bases are a match to TRBD1. Germline values: CDR1 SEHNR, CDR2 FQNEAQ (reference sequence). The CDR3 contains 17 residues. V was pared by 1 base and J by 3 bases, with 7 bases of the junction left unmatched. The CDR3 protein is CASSLEQGQGFYNEQFF. CDR3 nucleotide sequence: TGTGCCAGCAGCTTAGAACAGGGACAGGGATTCTACAATGAGCAGTTCTTC. Supplemented by reference TRBV7-9 and TRBJ2-1, the full variable domain reads DTGVSQNPRHKITKRGQNVTFRCDPISEHNRLYWYRQTLGQGPEFLTYFQNEAQLEKSRLLSDRFSAERPKGSFSTLEIQRTEQGDSAMYLCASSLEQGQGFYNEQFFGPGTRLTVL.

This clonotype was observed many times. The CDR3: CASSSRGGSYEQYF. The CDR3 DNA reads as TGTGCCAGCAGTTCCAGGGGAGGTTCCTACGAGCAGTACTTC. The gene calls are TRBV12-3 or TRBV12-4 and TRBJ2-7; D possibly matches TRBD1 or TRBD2 (6 bases each). The V and J ends lost 4 bases and 1 base respectively, with 11 bases between them. The CDR3 runs 14 residues.

This clonotype showed up just a few times. The V gene is TRBV18, the J gene TRBJ2-2; D gene uncertain. V gave up 2 bases and J gave up 4 bases, with 8 bases separating them. CDR3 length: 14 amino acids. The germline V gene encodes CDR1 KGHSH and CDR2 LQKENI. CDR3 DNA sequence: TGTGCCAGCTCACCAGTTCCGATCACCGGGGAGCTGTTTTTT. Its protein is CASSPVPITGELFF.

In its sample, this clonotype was seen many times. V and J are TRBV19 and TRBJ1-1; maybe TRBD1 (5 bases). Germline-derived CDR1 and CDR2 are LNHDA and SQIVND (reference sequence). CDR3 size: 14 residues. V lost 9 bases to trimming and J lost 10 bases, with 24 bases between them. CDR3 in DNA: TGTGCCAGCAAGACAGAGGCATCCCGTCCTGGAGCTTTCTTT. Translated: CASKTEASRPGAFF.

The V gene is TRBV27, the J gene TRBJ2-7; perhaps TRBD1 as D (6 bases). Trimming cost V 5 bases and J 3 bases, with 14 bases left between them. The CDR3 spans 14 residues. Germline CDR1 is MNHEY and CDR2 is SMNVEV (reference sequence). CDR3 in DNA: TGTGCCAGCAGTCGACAGGCGGCTCGCTACGAGCAGTACTTC. Encoded protein: CASSRQAARYEQYF.

The chain carries TRBV20-1 and TRBJ2-1, with 15 bases matching TRBD2. Germline loops: CDR1 DFQATT, CDR2 SNEGSKA (reference sequence). There are 14 residues in the CDR3. J lost 7 bases, V lost 7 bases, and 5 bases had no gene match. CDR3 DNA: TGCAGTGTCAGGACTAGCGGGAGGGGGAATGAGCAGTTCTTC. Translating it yields CSVRTSGRGNEQFF.

CDR3 residues: CASSQGEGSYSETQYF. CDR3 nucleotides: TGTGCCAGCAGCCAAGGAGAGGGCTCTTACTCAGAGACCCAGTACTTC. The chain links TRBV4-2 to TRBJ2-5; tentatively, D is TRBD2 (5 bases). Germline V lookup: CDR1 LGHNA, CDR2 YNFKEQ. V dropped 1 base and J dropped 4 bases, with 16 bases sitting between them. The CDR3 runs 16 residues.

The gene calls are TRBV28 and TRBJ2-7; perhaps TRBD2 as D (5 bases). V was cut by 8 bases and J by 3 bases, with 8 bases left in between. Germline V gene sequence: CDR1 MDHEN, CDR2 SYDVKM. The CDR3 consists of 11 residues. The CDR3 is CASRERYEQYF. The CDR3 DNA reads TGTGCCAGCCGGGAACGCTACGAGCAGTACTTC.

This clonotype was picked up a small number of times. The J gene is TRBJ1-1, the V gene TRBV18, with no clear D. This CDR3 is built from 13 residues. CDR1 is KGHSH, CDR2 LQKENI, per germline. The germline V and J ends were trimmed by 2 bases and 3 bases, with 7 bases remaining between them. The CDR3 here is CASSPFRDTEAFF. The CDR3 DNA reads TGTGCCAGCTCACCATTTAGGGACACTGAAGCTTTCTTT.